A single sample is the source of the 4 T cell receptor beta chains below, sequenced in a study of T-cell memory formation after mild COVID-19. Via MiXCR, TCRdb re-called the 5' RACE reads, giving one row per CDR3 protein. This table has approximately 350,000 distinct CDR3 sequences, under 30% appearing once. Sequencing was done on a sample of PBMCs or a T cell subset sorted from them (not recorded which). The receptors stem from an adult woman who had mild COVID-19 (a few samples of this study predate the infection). Cell type and time point are not known.

This clonotype has just one count. The V and J genes are TRBV5-1 and TRBJ2-3; 9 bases line up with TRBD2. J lost 4 bases, V lost 1 base, and 16 bases had no gene match. CDR1 and CDR2 (germline): SGHRS, YFSETQ. This CDR3 region has 19 residues. DNA for the CDR3: TGCGCCAGCAGCTTGACCCCACCGACCGGGACTAGCCGCGCAGATACGCAGTATTTT. Protein: CASSLTPPTGTSRADTQYF.

V usage is TRBV7-8 and J usage is TRBJ2-2, with 9 bases matching TRBD1. The CDR3 contains 14 residues. Germline CDR1 SGHVS, CDR2 FQNEAQ. V was clipped by 8 bases and J by 3 bases; unmatched bases: 4. CDR3 sequence: CASEQGADTGELFF. DNA for the CDR3: TGTGCCAGCGAACAGGGGGCAGACACCGGGGAGCTGTTTTTT. Variable domain in full (rest from reference TRBV7-8 and TRBJ2-2): GAGVSQSPRYKVAKRGQDVALRCDPISGHVSLFWYQQALGQGPEFLTYFQNEAQLDKSGLPSDRFFAERPEGSVSTLKIQRTQQEDSAVYLCASEQGADTGELFFGEGSRLTVL.

CDR3 DNA sequence: TGTGCCAGCAGCCCCCGACAGGGGAACACCGGGGAGCTGTTTTTT. Translated, it gives CASSPRQGNTGELFF. The V call is TRBV27, the J call TRBJ2-2, with 7 bases matching TRBD1. The CDR3 loop spans 15 amino acids. With 6 bases clipped from V and 1 base from J, the junction kept 5 bases outside the gene matches. Germline CDR1 MNHEY, CDR2 SMNVEV (reference sequence).

In its sample, this clonotype was seen a few times. This rearrangement joins TRBV7-2 to TRBJ2-7, with D perhaps matching TRBD1 (5 bases). This CDR3 spans 13 amino acids. Trimming removed 5 bases from V and 2 bases from J, with 10 bases in between. CDR1 is SGHTA, CDR2 FQGNSA, per germline. CDR3 DNA: TGTGCCAGCAGCCCAGGGAACACCTACGAGCAGTACTTC. As protein: CASSPGNTYEQYF.